The 23 T cell receptor beta chains presented below share a single source sample, sequenced in a study of Ad26.COV2.S vaccination and SARS-CoV-2 variants. Treatment described: roughly 20 received Ad26.COV2.S at low or high dose, single or two shots; about five received placebo; per-sample allocation not given. Day 63 after the first vaccine or placebo injection was the time point for sampling. Some clones are missing from TCRdb's copy, which holds only in-frame ones; the method was immunoSEQ multiplex PCR. Here the sample spans around 500,000 clones, approximately 90% being singletons. Sequencing used peripheral blood, obtained in a trial of Ad26.COV2.S vaccine versus placebo. These receptors all stem from a person aged 18 to 59 who received the Ad26.COV2.S COVID-19 vaccine or a placebo.

This sequence joins TRBV6-2 or TRBV6-3 and TRBJ2-2; no definite D call. Germline lookup yields CDR1 MNHEY and CDR2 SVGEGT. V shed 3 bases and J shed 3 bases, with 8 bases lying between them. The CDR3 totals 14 residues. The CDR3 region is CASSYFGDTGELFF. CDR3 in DNA: TGTGCCAGCAGTTATTTTGGAGACACCGGGGAGCTGTTTTTT.

As concerns this clone: At one end the junction does not follow the germline gene, possibly because of a read error. The V and J genes are TRBV19 and TRBJ1-2; TRBD1 might be the D (5 bases). This CDR3 comprises 13 residues. Germline CDR1 and CDR2: LNHDA and SQIVND (reference sequence). The CDR3 coding sequence is TGTGCCAGTAATCTTGCAGGGACCTATGGTTACACCTTC. Protein product: CASNLAGTYGYTF.

The chain links TRBV2 to TRBJ2-1, with 11 bases fitting TRBD1. Per germline, CDR1 SNHLY and CDR2 FYNNEI. The CDR3 is 12 residues long. Trimming took 6 bases from V and 15 from J; bases not matched to a gene: 7. The CDR3 spells CASRKTGTGGFF. CDR3 DNA sequence: TGTGCCAGCAGGAAGACCGGGACAGGGGGGTTCTTC. The variable domain in full, completed from reference TRBV2 and TRBJ2-1, reads EPEVTQTPSHQVTQMGQEVILRCVPISNHLYFYWYRQILGQKVEFLVSFYNNEISEKSEIFDDQFSVERPDGSNFTLKIRSTKLEDSAMYFCASRKTGTGGFFGPGTRLTVL.

The chain joins TRBV24-1 to TRBJ1-5; TRBD1 matches 7 bases. V was pared by 6 bases and J by 7 bases, with 2 bases of the junction left unmatched. There are 12 residues in the CDR3. Looked up from germline, CDR1 is KGHDR and CDR2 is SFDVKD. Written as DNA, the CDR3 is TGTGCCACCAGTCAGGGGGGCCAGCCCCAGCATTTT. As protein: CATSQGGQPQHF.

The rearrangement uses TRBV19 and TRBJ1-5, with 9 bases aligning to TRBD1. Trimming cost V 10 bases and J 3 bases; bases outside gene matches: 13. CDR3 length: 16 residues. Germline V gene data show CDR1 as LNHDA and CDR2 as SQIVND (reference sequence). CDR3: CATLDSGTGYNQPQHF. As DNA, the CDR3 is TGTGCCACATTAGACTCCGGGACAGGGTACAATCAGCCCCAGCATTTT.

J is TRBJ2-7 and V is TRBV27, with 8 bases matching TRBD2. V was pared by 6 bases and J by 5 bases, with 12 bases of the junction left unmatched. CDR1 MNHEY and CDR2 SMNVEV come from the germline V gene (reference sequence). CDR3 size: 15 residues. The CDR3 DNA follows: TGTGCCAGCAGAACCGGGACTAGTCGATTCCACGAGCAGTACTTC. As protein: CASRTGTSRFHEQYF.

This chain uses TRBV16 with TRBJ1-6; D is possibly TRBD1 (5 bases). Germline values: CDR1 KGHSY, CDR2 FQNENV. The V gene lost 6 bases and the J gene lost 0 bases, with 12 bases spanning the gap. The CDR3 runs 16 residues. This CDR3 reads CASRRDPSSYNSPLHF. The CDR3 bases are TGTGCCAGCAGACGGGACCCGAGCTCCTATAATTCACCCCTCCACTTT. The complete variable domain, with remaining parts taken from reference TRBV16 and TRBJ1-6, reads GEEVAQTPKHLVRGEGQKAKLYCAPIKGHSYVFWYQQVLKNEFKFLISFQNENVFDETGMPKERFSAKCLPNSPCSLEIQATKLEDSAVYFCASRRDPSSYNSPLHFGNGTRLTVT.

V usage is TRBV7-9 and J usage is TRBJ2-1; D might be TRBD1 (5 bases). The CDR3 sequence is 18 residues long. V lost 2 bases, J lost 3 bases, and 20 bases lay in between. Per the germline V gene, CDR1 is SEHNR and CDR2 is FQNEAQ (reference sequence). The CDR3 nucleotides are TGTGCCAGCAGCTTAAGTTTTGGACGGCTAGGGGACTACAATGAGCAGTTCTTC. This gives the protein CASSLSFGRLGDYNEQFF. Full variable domain (outside the CDR3, taken from reference TRBV7-9 and TRBJ2-1): DTGVSQNPRHKITKRGQNVTFRCDPISEHNRLYWYRQTLGQGPEFLTYFQNEAQLEKSRLLSDRFSAERPKGSFSTLEIQRTEQGDSAMYLCASSLSFGRLGDYNEQFFGPGTRLTVL.

The V and J genes are TRBV29-1 and TRBJ2-1; 13 nucleotides line up with TRBD2. Looked up from germline, CDR1 is SQVTM and CDR2 is ANQGSEA. The CDR3 has 17 amino acids. V lost 8 bases and J lost 0; bases outside the gene matches: 10. Here the CDR3 DNA reads TGCAGCACCTCGGGACTAGCGGGAACCCCCTCCTACAATGAGCAGTTCTTC. This sequence encodes CSTSGLAGTPSYNEQFF.

The J gene is TRBJ2-1, the V gene TRBV5-1; D uncertain. The V end was cut by 0 bases, the J end by 8 bases, with 9 bases between. Germline V gene lookup returns CDR1 SGHRS and CDR2 YFSETQ. The CDR3 runs to 13 residues. CDR3 sequence (DNA): TGCGCCAGCAGCTTGGTCGAGTTCGATGAGCAGTTCTTC. It codes for CASSLVEFDEQFF. The whole variable domain, filled in from reference TRBV5-1 and TRBJ2-1, reads KAGVTQTPRYLIKTRGQQVTLSCSPISGHRSVSWYQQTPGQGLQFLFEYFSETQRNKGNFPGRFSGRQFSNSRSEMNVSTLELGDSALYLCASSLVEFDEQFFGPGTRLTVL.

The rearrangement uses TRBV7-9 and TRBJ1-5, with D unclear. Germline-derived CDR1 and CDR2 are SEHNR and FQNEAQ (reference sequence). The CDR3 consists of 11 residues. V was pared by 5 bases and J by 11 bases, with 10 bases between. The CDR3 loop is CASSRDAAQHF. In DNA form, the CDR3 reads TGTGCCAGCAGCCGAGACGCGGCCCAGCATTTT. Looking up the rest from reference TRBV7-9 and TRBJ1-5 gives the full variable domain: DTGVSQNPRHKITKRGQNVTFRCDPISEHNRLYWYRQTLGQGPEFLTYFQNEAQLEKSRLLSDRFSAERPKGSFSTLEIQRTEQGDSAMYLCASSRDAAQHFGDGTRLSIL.

This chain links TRBV7-9 with TRBJ1-3; 9 positions agree with TRBD1. The V gene end was trimmed by 5 bases and the J gene end by 0 bases; junction bases not matched to a gene: 2. Germline V gene lookup returns CDR1 SEHNR and CDR2 FQNEAQ (reference sequence). This CDR3 comprises 15 residues. CDR3 sequence (DNA): TGTGCCAGCAGCACGGGACAGGGCTCTGGAAACACCATATATTTT. Its translation: CASSTGQGSGNTIYF.

The V gene is TRBV19, the J gene TRBJ2-1; TRBD1 aligns across 7 bases. This CDR3 is 16 amino acids long. Germline-derived CDR1 and CDR2 are LNHDA and SQIVND (reference sequence). The V gene end was trimmed by 4 bases and the J gene end by 0 bases; junction bases not matched to a gene: 6. The CDR3 spells CASSTDRESSYNEQFF. CDR3 DNA sequence: TGTGCCAGTAGTACCGACAGGGAATCCTCCTACAATGAGCAGTTCTTC. The variable domain in full, completed from reference TRBV19 and TRBJ2-1, reads DGGITQSPKYLFRKEGQNVTLSCEQNLNHDAMYWYRQDPGQGLRLIYYSQIVNDFQKGDIAEGYSVSREKKESFPLTVTSAQKNPTAFYLCASSTDRESSYNEQFFGPGTRLTVL.

The genes are TRBV29-1 and TRBJ2-1; 7 nucleotides match TRBD2. V gave up 2 bases and J gave up 4 bases; unmatched junction bases: 5. CDR3 size: 14 residues. Germline values: CDR1 SQVTM, CDR2 ANQGSEA. The CDR3 DNA reads as TGCAGCGTTGAATGGTGGGAGGGGTACAATGAGCAGTTCTTC. Translated: CSVEWWEGYNEQFF.

This clone was found once. The J gene is TRBJ2-5, the V gene TRBV5-4; no definite D call. Trimming took off 4 bases at V and 5 bases at J, with 9 bases between the two ends. This CDR3 region has 12 residues. Germline CDR1 reads SGHNT; CDR2 reads YYREEE (reference sequence). This CDR3 is CASSLESETQYF. As DNA, the CDR3 is TGTGCCAGCAGCCTAGAGTCCGAGACCCAGTACTTC.

The genes are TRBV10-3 and TRBJ2-2, with D perhaps matching TRBD1 (6 bases). The CDR3 length is 16 residues. The germline CDR1 and CDR2 sequences are ENHRY and SYGVKD. V lost 4 bases to trimming and J lost 5 bases, with 17 bases between them. The CDR3 DNA reads as TGTGCCATCAGTGGGGGGCAGGAGCTTAAGACCGGGGAGCTGTTTTTT. It codes for CAISGGQELKTGELFF.

The V call is TRBV7-9, the J call TRBJ2-1, with D unclear. The ends were cut back, 5 bases at V and 2 bases at J, with 16 bases in the middle. Germline V gives CDR1 SEHNR, CDR2 FQNEAQ (reference sequence). The CDR3 has 16 amino acids. The CDR3 spells CASSPGGDRAYNEQFF. Here the CDR3 DNA reads TGTGCCAGCAGCCCTGGTGGAGACCGCGCCTACAATGAGCAGTTCTTC. Together with reference TRBV7-9 and TRBJ2-1, the CDR3 gives the full variable domain: DTGVSQNPRHKITKRGQNVTFRCDPISEHNRLYWYRQTLGQGPEFLTYFQNEAQLEKSRLLSDRFSAERPKGSFSTLEIQRTEQGDSAMYLCASSPGGDRAYNEQFFGPGTRLTVL.

The rearrangement links TRBV4-1 to TRBJ1-2, with D perhaps matching TRBD1 (5 bases). CDR1 MGHRA and CDR2 YSYEKL come from the germline V gene. V dropped 6 bases and J dropped 5 bases, with 22 bases sitting between them. This CDR3 region has 16 residues. Written as DNA, the CDR3 is TGCGCCAGCAGTCCCCACGGGGCAGGAAATGGGTATGGCTACACCTTC. Its translation is CASSPHGAGNGYGYTF.

The chain combines TRBV18 with TRBJ2-1, with 13 bases lining up with TRBD2. The CDR3 consists of 16 residues. The J segment lost 5 bases and the V segment lost 1 base, leaving 2 bases of the junction unmatched. Germline values: CDR1 KGHSH, CDR2 LQKENI. CDR3 in DNA: TGTGCCAGCTCACCACAGGGACTAGCGGGGAACAATGAGCAGTTCTTC. Protein sequence: CASSPQGLAGNNEQFF.

V usage is TRBV18 and J usage is TRBJ1-2; no clear D. V lost 6 bases and J lost 5, with 13 bases in between. Germline V CDR1 and CDR2: KGHSH, LQKENI. The CDR3 is 13 amino acids. The CDR3: CASSLNGEYGYTF. The CDR3 bases are TGTGCCAGCTCTCTAAATGGGGAGTATGGCTACACCTTC.

The chain couples TRBV9 to TRBJ2-1; 9 bases are shared with TRBD2. This CDR3 comprises 14 residues. Germline CDR1 SGDLS, CDR2 YYNGEE. The J segment lost 7 bases and the V segment lost 7 bases, leaving 9 bases of the junction unmatched. The CDR3 loop reads CASGEEAGGNEQFF. CDR3 nucleotide sequence: TGTGCCAGCGGGGAGGAAGCGGGAGGAAATGAGCAGTTCTTC.

V and J are TRBV28 and TRBJ2-3, with D possibly matching TRBD2 (5 bases). In germline, CDR1 is MDHEN, CDR2 SYDVKM. The V end lost 7 bases, the J end lost 1 base, and 9 bases lay between the germline ends. The CDR3 loop spans 13 amino acids. For the CDR3, the DNA is TGTGCCAGCATGGGTAGCGGCACAGATACGCAGTATTTT. This translates into CASMGSGTDTQYF. Full variable domain (outside the CDR3, taken from reference TRBV28 and TRBJ2-3): DVKVTQSSRYLVKRTGEKVFLECVQDMDHENMFWYRQDPGLGLRLIYFSYDVKMKEKGDIPEGYSVSREKKERFSLILESASTNQTSMYLCASMGSGTDTQYFGPGTRLTVL.

V gene TRBV30 combines with J gene TRBJ1-2, with 8 bases fitting TRBD1. With 7 bases clipped from V and 8 bases from J, the junction kept 6 bases outside the gene matches. The germline V gene encodes CDR1 GTSNPN and CDR2 SVGIG (reference sequence). The CDR3 contains 11 residues. The CDR3 sequence is CAFTTGVGYTF. CDR3 bases: TGTGCCTTTACGACAGGGGTAGGCTACACCTTC.